This T cell receptor beta chain derives from a study of shared clonotypes between healthy human individuals. Sorted subsets were amplified in replicate PCRs using approximately 0.2 ug DNA, about 30,000 T cell genomes. Authors' methods: Junction-only sequences without quality scores were provided by ImmunoSEQ, so filtering was different. The protocol was immunoSEQ multiplex PCR, while the TCRdb copy is restricted to in-frame clones and leaves out a portion. From that table come the V and J calls and clone size; the DNA was used to work out D and trimming. The sample lists about 2.2 million clones; approximately 94% were seen once. Terminally differentiated effector memory CD45RA+ cells were excluded from the naive CD8 cells, which were CD45RO-negative and positively selected for CCR7. As to this clone: Its antigen is unidentified.

Study results and limitations: In contrast to clonotypes shared by all four donors, non-shared clonotypes had lower generation probabilities.

The CDR3 consists of 17 residues. The germline V gene has CDR1 MNHEY and CDR2 SMNVEV (reference sequence). V lost 0 bases, J lost 3 bases, and 14 bases lay in between. The TCR sequence derives from a man aged 18 to 29 in good health. Some clones in this sample may be carry-over from other donors' samples. This chain uses TRBV27 with TRBJ2-2; D remains unclear. The specimen was naive CD8+ T cells from PBMCs. CDR3 sequence: CASSLSGPTSYTGELFF. The CDR3 DNA is TGTGCCAGCAGTTTATCAGGTCCTACATCCTACACCGGGGAGCTGTTTTTT.